Shown below are 13 T cell receptor beta chains from a single sample sequenced in a study of shared clonotypes between healthy human individuals. The data were produced by immunoSEQ multiplex PCR, yet TCRdb's version contains in-frame clones alone and is incomplete. Altogether 1.4 million to 1.5 million clones are present, more than 95% being singletons, with the ten largest covering about 1.2%. Sequencing was carried out using naive CD4+ T cells sorted from blood. As for subset: CD45RA+ positively selected. Source of these receptors: a man aged 30 to 39 in good health.

The chain couples TRBV15 to TRBJ2-7; 7 bases line up with TRBD1. From germline, CDR1 is LNHNV and CDR2 YYDKDF (reference sequence). This CDR3 has 15 amino acids. V shed 1 base, J shed 2 bases, and the junction held 5 bases outside the gene matches. The DNA for the CDR3 is TGTGCCACCAGCAGAGGGTTGGGACAGACCTACGAGCAGTACTTC. This gives the protein CATSRGLGQTYEQYF.

The chain uses TRBV7-9 and TRBJ2-7; 7 nucleotides match TRBD2. The V gene end was trimmed by 4 bases and the J gene end by 5 bases; junction bases not matched to a gene: 14. There are 16 residues in the CDR3. Germline-derived CDR1 and CDR2 are SEHNR and FQNEAQ (reference sequence). CDR3 protein: CASSSWDRGSPDEQYF. The CDR3 region has the DNA TGTGCCAGCAGCTCCTGGGATCGCGGGAGTCCAGACGAGCAGTACTTC. Supplemented by reference TRBV7-9 and TRBJ2-7, the full variable domain reads DTGVSQNPRHKITKRGQNVTFRCDPISEHNRLYWYRQTLGQGPEFLTYFQNEAQLEKSRLLSDRFSAERPKGSFSTLEIQRTEQGDSAMYLCASSSWDRGSPDEQYFGPGTRLTVT.

This clone was found a few times. The rearrangement links TRBV7-2 to TRBJ1-4, with TRBD1 as a possible D gene (5 bases). Deletions cut 6 bases from V and 8 bases from J, with 13 bases between. The CDR3 consists of 13 residues. Germline-derived CDR1 and CDR2 are SGHTA and FQGNSA. The CDR3 DNA sequence: TGTGCCAGCAGGGGTGGGGCTTGGGAAAAACTGTTTTTT. Its translation is CASRGGAWEKLFF.

J is TRBJ2-3 and V is TRBV5-8; 7 bases match TRBD2. CDR1 and CDR2 (germline): SGHTS, YDEGEE. CDR3 length: 14 residues. The V segment lost 5 bases and the J segment 4 bases; nucleotides outside the gene matches: 7. CDR3 DNA: TGTGCCAGCAGGGGAGGCGGGAGTTCAGATACGCAGTATTTT. Protein: CASRGGGSSDTQYF.

This rearrangement joins TRBV4-3 to TRBJ2-1, with D hard to call. The CDR3 loop spans 14 amino acids. Germline V gene sequence: CDR1 LGHNA, CDR2 YSLEER. Deletions cut 0 bases from V and 4 bases from J, with 7 bases between. Here the CDR3 DNA reads TGCGCCAGCAGCCAAGACGGCAGATACAATGAGCAGTTCTTC. It specifies CASSQDGRYNEQFF.

Remarks on this clone: This sample includes further DNA sequences coding for the same CDR3. The chain is built from TRBV9 and TRBJ2-1, with TRBD1 matching 8 bases. Trimming cost V 3 bases and J 4 bases; bases outside gene matches: 6. This CDR3 has 15 residues. Germline CDR1 is SGDLS and CDR2 is YYNGEE. The CDR3, as DNA: TGTGCCAGCAGCGCCACAGGGGGTTCTTACAATGAGCAGTTCTTC. It is translated as CASSATGGSYNEQFF.

V gene TRBV28 combines with J gene TRBJ2-5; TRBD1 might be the D (5 bases). CDR3 length equals 15 residues. Trimming cost V 6 bases and J 4 bases, with 18 bases left between them. The V gene's germline CDR1 is MDHEN and CDR2 SYDVKM. The CDR3 coding sequence is TGTGCCAGCAGATGGGGAAATATAGGGGCAGAGACCCAGTACTTC. Translated, it gives CASRWGNIGAETQYF.

The rearrangement uses TRBV4-1 and TRBJ2-1; 10 nucleotides line up with TRBD1. Per germline, CDR1 MGHRA and CDR2 YSYEKL. This CDR3 region has 15 residues. V dropped 4 bases and J dropped 5; count of bases not matched to a gene: 5. CDR3: CASSPGQGGHNEQFF. The CDR3 nucleotides are TGCGCCAGCAGCCCTGGACAGGGGGGCCACAATGAGCAGTTCTTC.

Note on this clone: Other DNA sequences in this specimen translate into the identical CDR3. The chain joins TRBV28 to TRBJ1-2; TRBD1 matches 7 bases. Germline values: CDR1 MDHEN, CDR2 SYDVKM. The CDR3 loop spans 13 amino acids. V lost 6 bases, J lost 2 bases, and 3 bases stayed unmatched. CDR3 DNA: TGTGCCAGCAGCCTACAGGGGAACTATGGCTACACCTTC. Its translation is CASSLQGNYGYTF.

The V call is TRBV6-5, the J call TRBJ1-5, with 9 bases matching TRBD1. CDR1 is MNHEY, CDR2 SVGAGI, per germline. Trimming took 9 bases from V and 5 from J; bases not matched to a gene: 2. The CDR3 runs 12 residues. CDR3 amino acids: CASWDRDQPQHF. The CDR3 region has the DNA TGTGCCAGTTGGGACAGGGATCAGCCCCAGCATTTT.

The chain links TRBV28 to TRBJ2-7; D remains unclear. The CDR3 has 13 residues. Germline V gives CDR1 MDHEN, CDR2 SYDVKM. The V end was cut by 4 bases, the J end by 3 bases, with 10 bases between. Here the CDR3 DNA reads TGTGCCAGCAGTTGGCGTGGCCACTACGAGCAGTACTTC. Protein: CASSWRGHYEQYF.

The chain's CDR3 is CASSWTLGELFF. CDR3 coding DNA: TGTGCCAGCAGCTGGACCCTCGGGGAGCTGTTTTTT. The rearrangement links TRBV27 to TRBJ2-2, with D unresolved. V lost 6 bases to trimming and J lost 7 bases, with 9 bases between them. CDR1 is MNHEY, CDR2 SMNVEV, per germline (reference sequence). The CDR3 totals 12 residues.

Note on this clone: A clone one base away is much larger, so this may be a read error. The same CDR3 can be traced to other DNA sequences in this sample. V gene TRBV18 combines with J gene TRBJ2-3; D not certain. Between the trimmed V and J ends, which lost 4 bases and 2 bases, there was a span of 1 base. The germline V gene has CDR1 KGHSH and CDR2 LQKENI. This CDR3 spans 11 amino acids. The CDR3 is CASSHTDTQYF. The CDR3 DNA is TGTGCCAGCTCACACACAGATACGCAGTATTTT.